The sequence of this T cell receptor beta chain was determined in a study of cytomegalovirus exposure and HLA in healthy donors (dated by TCRdb to about 2017). With respect to the entire study: An earlier analysis of some 500 of the donors reported approximately 270 Gb of sequence data and roughly 100 million unique TCR beta sequences from about 180 million T cells. Of the 398 genotyped donors, approximately 83% fell in the genetic ancestry cluster associated with self-reported Caucasian donors. Across 300 to 400 genotyped donors of the cohort, an average of about 240,000 unique TCR beta nucleotide sequences per donor were sequenced, and about a sixth of those sequences were non-productive. The study profiled the T cell repertoires of 500 to 800 subjects by immunosequencing and related them to cytomegalovirus serostatus. A separate validation cohort of more than 100 different subjects was used in addition to the approximately 610-subject first cohort. HLA typing covered class I and class II loci at four-digit resolution. Donor age, sex, ethnicity and CMV serostatus were compiled together with the repertoire data. Every discovery cohort repertoire had been produced on one sequencing platform. The study aimed to test whether signatures of past pathogen exposure could be identified by cataloging public T cell receptors. In the later analysis, no new phenotypic data were used to find candidate immune exposures; instead, reliance was placed on TCR beta sequences and their occurrence across donors. Genome-wide SNP genotypes for about 60% of the 666 donors were used in a later genetic analysis, which treated that subset as a discovery cohort. A later analysis re-analyzed previously published TCR beta repertoires from several hundred donors and added high-resolution HLA genotyping to study TCR occurrence patterns. The number of donors typed differed by locus, with about 629-630 for A, B, C, DRB1 and DQB1, around 500 for DQA1, over 600 for DPA1, and over 400 for DPB1. Roughly 300 gigabases of sequencing data and tens of millions of unique TCR sequences were included in an early release covering roughly 600 HLA-typed donors. Because of strong linkage in the cohort, roughly five DR-DQ haplotypes were treated as single units for association and clustering. An earlier analysis of several hundred of the donors applied high-throughput TCR beta sequencing to assess whether each TCR beta V gene segment acted as functional or pseudogenic. To predict cytomegalovirus infection status, the study brought together high-throughput TCR immunosequencing, statistical association of individual TCRs with disease status, and machine learning.

Receptors were amplified or captured by the immunoSEQ multiplex PCR assay. For the multiplex PCR, a mixture combining 60 forward primers for TCR Vbeta segments and 13 reverse primers for TCR Jbeta segments was used. The CDR3 region of rearranged TCR beta genes was amplified from genomic DNA by a multiplex PCR assay. On the Illumina HiSeq System, the amplified TCR beta libraries were sequenced as 87-base-pair reads. Turning to the authors' computational methods: A later analysis counted approximately 84 million unique TCR beta chains across the 640 or so repertoires, and 10 million to 11 million of these chains were shared by at least two donors. To remove PCR and sequencing errors, raw reads were error-corrected and collapsed into unique sequences using a nearest-neighbor algorithm that merged closely related sequences. To assign V, D and J gene segments, CDR3 sequences were aligned to IMGT reference sequences. For a sequence to be retained, at least a six-nucleotide match to both a V gene segment and a J gene segment was required. A rearrangement was called productive if the CDR3 had no stop codons and remained in frame with V and J, and every other rearrangement was called non-productive. Following IMGT convention, CDR3 was defined as the stretch from the second conserved V-encoded cysteine to the conserved J-encoded phenylalanine. Sequences without an unambiguous match to a single V gene segment were excluded from the earlier analysis of a few hundred of the donors. In an earlier analysis of 450 to 700 of the donors, V segments were called functional above 56.7% productive rearrangements and were called segregating when the between-donor standard deviation exceeded 5%. A statistical classification framework was built for diagnosing cytomegalovirus status from the catalog of TCR beta chain sequences. In a later analysis, V and J genes were assigned by comparing TCR nucleotide sequences against IMGT/GENE-DB human TR gene sequences. A later analysis assigned CDR3 sequences and most-parsimonious VDJ recombination scenarios with the TCRdist pipeline. A later analysis defined each TCR beta chain by its CDR3 amino acid sequence plus V-gene family, and excluded reads lacking a unique V-gene family. As a way to deal with suspected cross-contamination and a sequencing artifact, a later analysis dropped roughly 600 nucleotide sequences that were highly shared and had low generation probability. For each public chain, a later analysis derived a clonal expansion index from normalized ranks of inferred template counts within each repertoire. A later analysis computed generation probabilities with a VDJ recombination model fitted to out-of-frame rearrangements, and checked the results against IGoR. In a later analysis, hypergeometric tests were used to score TCR-TCR, TCR-HLA and TCR-CMV co-occurrence, with a repertoire-size bias correction applied to TCR pairs. To estimate false discovery rates, a later analysis permuted the HLA or CMV assignments 20 times. In a later analysis, co-occurring TCRs were grouped with DBSCAN, and TCRdist sequence similarity was added when clustering was performed within HLA-allele-positive subsets. Repertoires with fewer than 30,000 or more than 120,000 public chains, plus five repertoires with anomalous nucleotide sharing, were excluded from co-occurrence clustering. Entries here come from immuneACCESS through TCRdb and include only in-frame sequences with V and J called. Some clones fail to appear in such tables; in the studies checked, an unresolved V gene covers under half of the shortfall, and the cause of the remainder is unknown. Clone size and V and J calls were adopted from that table, with D and trimming inferred from the DNA. This sample lists roughly 100,000 clones; around 72% were detected once. Around 5.1% of the sample belongs to the ten largest clones.

With respect to this clone: Its antigen target is currently unknown. There are no base qualities to consult, and no much larger clone falls within one base.

Study-wide findings and limitations: Most CMV-associated TCR beta chains appeared to be HLA-restricted in a later analysis, and the HLA associations seemed to be driven largely by CMV exposure. Assigning TCR associations to individual alleles was difficult when HLA alleles, especially DR and DQ, strongly co-occurred. Roughly uniform sequencing depth across donors was assumed in presence/absence analyses, although this assumption may not hold. A group of highly shared sequence variants was considered likely to be a technical artifact of the sequencing pipeline. Because some donors lacked HLA typing at each locus, the association tests relied only on the typed subset. A later genetic analysis associated a missense DCLRE1C variant with V-gene and J-gene trimming of TCR beta chains, and an independent cohort replicated the association. In a later analysis, HLA-associated TCR beta chains were found to be more clonally expanded and to have lower generation probabilities than equally common non-associated chains. A further reported finding was that TCR beta sequences accurately predicted the HLA-A and HLA-B alleles for most subjects in the first cohort. Because counts were too low, about 15 rarely observed V segments, including chromosome 9 orphons, were left out of the earlier analysis of 587 of the donors. CMV serostatus was the only immune exposure information available for the cohort. Specific HLA alleles were associated with some 15,000 TCR beta sequences at a false discovery rate of 0.05 in a later analysis. In an earlier analysis of 500 to 650 of the donors, most TCR beta V segments appeared in productive rearrangements about 90% or about 30% of the time, broadly matching IMGT annotations. Linkage disequilibrium might explain the correlated functional status among segregating V segments, but an unknown experimental factor could not be excluded. A total of 150 to 200 TCR beta chains were listed by the study as associated with cytomegalovirus. While some public TCRs were present in many individuals, most TCR sequences turned up only very rarely across donors. According to the authors, the approach could potentially be generalized to other disease states and immunological phenotypes. The 87-base-pair reads could not distinguish some IMGT-functional V segments, including TRBV6-2 and TRBV6-3, so those segments were excluded. In both the original and validation cohorts, the classifier was reported to diagnose cytomegalovirus status with high specificity and sensitivity. A later analysis reported that several top co-occurrence clusters appeared linked to parvovirus B19, influenza, CMV and Epstein-Barr virus. In vitro tests confirmed that a few of the cytomegalovirus-associated TCR beta chains recognize cytomegalovirus antigens. The cohort was sequenced for TCR beta chains only, and without alpha or paired-chain data the features that could be detected were limited. A later analysis found that TCR association rates varied across HLA loci, with DRB1 alleles showing the most associated TCRs and HLA-C alleles the fewest. A later genetic analysis reported fewer N-insertions in productive TCRs among donors in an Asian-associated ancestry cluster than the roughly 670-donor mean.

A distance of 10 bases separates the germline ends of V and J, which lose 8 bases and 2 bases respectively. The CDR3 holds 14 amino acids from the cysteine to the phenylalanine. The sequence is cut down to CDR3 DNA, 42 bases in frame from base 1. The germline V gene specifies SNHLY as CDR1 and FYNNEI as CDR2. The cohort comprised several hundred healthy bone marrow donors. All cohort members were sampled while nominally healthy, although unrecorded immune exposures were likely present. The donor tested CMV seronegative, placing the donor among the 352 seronegative members of the cohort. Every donor gave a peripheral blood sample, and the peripheral blood mononuclear cells from that sample were used for TCR beta sequencing. Genomic DNA was extracted from the blood cell samples with the Qiagen DNeasy Blood Extraction Kit.

Sample: PBMCs. This sequence originates from a male donor in good health and CMV-seronegative. The sequence links TRBV2 to TRBJ2-6, with a tentative D gene TRBD2 over 5 matching bases. This receptor carries the CDR3 CASCTGTGANVLTF. The DNA sequence follows: TGTGCCAGCTGCACGGGGACTGGGGCCAACGTCCTGACTTTC.